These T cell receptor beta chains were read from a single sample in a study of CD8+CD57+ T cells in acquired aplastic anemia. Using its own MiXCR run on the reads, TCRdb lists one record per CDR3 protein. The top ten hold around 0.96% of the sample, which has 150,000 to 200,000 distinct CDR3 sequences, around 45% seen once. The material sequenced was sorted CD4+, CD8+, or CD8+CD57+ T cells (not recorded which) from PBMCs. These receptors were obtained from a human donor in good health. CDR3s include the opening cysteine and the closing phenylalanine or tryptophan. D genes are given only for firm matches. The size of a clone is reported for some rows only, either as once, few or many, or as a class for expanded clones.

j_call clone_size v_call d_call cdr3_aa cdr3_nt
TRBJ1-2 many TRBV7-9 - CASSLGWADATF TGTGCCAGCAGCTTAGGTTGGGCGGACGCAACCTTC
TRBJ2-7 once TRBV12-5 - CASGLVTGYEQYF TGTGCTAGTGGTTTGGTTACAGGTTACGAGCAGTACTTC
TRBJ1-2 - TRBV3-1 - CASSQEGRASGYTF TGTGCCAGCAGCCAAGAAGGCAGGGCGAGCGGCTACACCTTC
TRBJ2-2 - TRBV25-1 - CAIRRGVAGELFF TGTGCCATCAGGAGGGGGGTGGCCGGGGAGCTGTTTTTT
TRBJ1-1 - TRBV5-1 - CASSSSSAPEAFF TGCGCCAGCAGCTCGAGTTCCGCTCCTGAAGCTTTCTTT
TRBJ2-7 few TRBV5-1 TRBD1 CASSPRPGQGTYEQYF TGCGCCAGCAGCCCGCGTCCGGGACAGGGGACCTACGAGCAGTACTTC
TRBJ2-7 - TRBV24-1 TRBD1 CATKCPTGTGAYEQYF TGTGCCACCAAGTGCCCAACCGGGACAGGGGCCTACGAGCAGTACTTC
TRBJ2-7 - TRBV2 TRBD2 CASSAGTSGTYEQYF TGTGCCAGCAGTGCGGGGACTAGCGGGACCTACGAGCAGTACTTC
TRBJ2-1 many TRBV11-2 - CASSSQGWGRTSNEQFF TGTGCCAGCAGCTCCCAAGGCTGGGGACGTACCTCCAATGAGCAGTTCTTC
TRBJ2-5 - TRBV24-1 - CATSDLEGMGTQYF TGTGCCACCAGTGATTTGGAGGGGATGGGGACCCAGTACTTC
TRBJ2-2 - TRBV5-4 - CASSLGTSWTGELFF TGTGCCAGCAGCCTAGGGACCTCATGGACCGGGGAGCTGTTTTTT
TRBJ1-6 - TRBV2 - CASSEGREASPLHF TGTGCCAGCAGTGAGGGCAGGGAAGCTTCACCCCTCCACTTT
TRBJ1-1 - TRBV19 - CASSNSGQPNTEAFF TGTGCCAGTAGTAATTCGGGACAACCCAACACTGAAGCTTTCTTT